Sequencing of this TCR beta chain was carried out in a study of a mutant IDH1 vaccine in newly diagnosed glioma. Looking at the study overall: Standard pretreatment was either radiotherapy, temozolomide, or, for most, radiochemotherapy with temozolomide.

The time point: week 35, safety follow-up. With topical imiquimod, each dose of the vaccine consisted of 300 ug of mutant IDH1 20-mer peptide. The table lists this clone with a count of one. The antigen is unknown. The CDR3 sequence is 15 residues long. Germline V gene lookup returns CDR1 LNHDA and CDR2 SQIVND (reference sequence). V lost 3 bases and J lost 5; bases outside the gene matches: 8. Generated by immunoSEQ multiplex PCR, the TCRdb table keeps only in-frame clones and is missing some. Of approximately 41,000 clones in the sample, around 89% were seen once. The specimen comprised PBMCs, sampled from a glioma patient whose treatment included an IDH1 peptide vaccine. This clonotype was obtained from a man in his forties with glioma. J is TRBJ2-7 and V is TRBV19; 9 bases are a match to TRBD1. CDR3 nucleotides: TGTGCCAGTAGTATTGCGAGACAGGGGGGCCACGAGCAGTACTTC. Amino acids: CASSIARQGGHEQYF.